The 14 T cell receptor beta chains below were found in one sample sequenced in a study of shared clonotypes between healthy human individuals. Sequencing used immunoSEQ multiplex PCR; TCRdb keeps in-frame clones, though not all of them. The data show fewer than 3 million clones, with about nine tenths seen just once and 0.3% to 0.4% held by the top ten. The sequencing input was naive CD4+ T cells from PBMCs. The subset: CD45RA+ positively selected. These receptors all stem from a man aged 18-30 years in good health. Some clones in this sample may be carry-over from other donors' samples.

The genes are TRBV5-1 and TRBJ1-4; the D gene is possibly TRBD1 (6 bases). The germline CDR1 and CDR2 sequences are SGHRS and YFSETQ. The CDR3 is made up of 15 amino acids. Between the trimmed V and J ends, which lost 2 bases and 4 bases, there was a span of 12 bases. The CDR3 loop reads CASSLNGQSNEKLFF. The CDR3 DNA sequence: TGCGCCAGCAGCTTAAATGGACAGAGTAATGAAAAACTGTTTTTT.

This clone was observed a single time. The V and J genes are TRBV5-8 and TRBJ1-4, with D perhaps matching TRBD1 (5 bases). This CDR3 region has 12 residues. CDR1 is SGHTS and CDR2 is YDEGEE in the germline V gene. V lost 4 bases and J 8 bases, leaving 9 bases between the germline ends. The CDR3 loop reads CASSPQGEKLFF. The CDR3 DNA is TGTGCCAGCAGCCCCCAGGGAGAAAAACTGTTTTTT.

J is TRBJ2-7 and V is TRBV7-8; D uncertain. Trimming removed 5 bases from V and 1 base from J, with 9 bases in between. This CDR3 spans 13 amino acids. The germline gives CDR1 SGHVS, CDR2 FQNEAQ. For the CDR3, the DNA is TGTGCCAGCAGCCCCCTTTTGTCCTACGAGCAGTACTTC. Protein product: CASSPLLSYEQYF.

In DNA form, the CDR3 reads TGTGCCAGCAGCTACATATGGCGGGGACGGGCTTTCTTT. Translating it yields CASSYIWRGRAFF. This rearrangement joins TRBV5-5 to TRBJ1-1; a possible D gene is TRBD1 (5 bases). The ends were cut back, 3 bases at V and 11 bases at J, with 17 bases in the middle. The germline CDR1 and CDR2 sequences are SGHKS and YYEKEE (reference sequence). The CDR3 contains 13 residues.

V and J are TRBV15 and TRBJ2-2; perhaps D is TRBD1 or TRBD2 (5 bases each). Germline V gene data show CDR1 as LNHNV and CDR2 as YYDKDF (reference sequence). The CDR3 has 13 amino acids. Trimming stripped 0 bases from V and 9 bases from J, with 8 bases between. CDR3 nucleotide sequence: TGTGCCACCAGCAGAGAGAGGGGCCGGGAGCTGTTTTTT. Protein product: CATSRERGRELFF.

This sequence joins TRBV11-3 and TRBJ2-7; no definite D call. Looked up from germline, CDR1 is SGHNT and CDR2 is YENEEA. The ends were cut back, 2 bases at V and 6 bases at J, with 11 bases in the middle. This CDR3 contains 13 residues. The CDR3 nucleotides read TGTGCCAGCAGCTTACTGCCCGTGGGCGAGCAGTACTTC. As protein: CASSLLPVGEQYF.

The chain joins TRBV21-1 to TRBJ2-2; TRBD1 is the table's D call and was not checked against the DNA. TRBV21-1 is designated a pseudogene. The CDR3 totals 15 residues. The CDR3 DNA follows: TGTGCCAGCAGACCCAGACAGCGGAACACCGGGGAGCTGTTTTTT. Its protein is CASRPRQRNTGELFF.

This clone was recorded a few times. The chain has TRBV28 and TRBJ1-4; D may be TRBD1 (5 bases). Germline V lookup: CDR1 MDHEN, CDR2 SYDVKM. The CDR3 runs 15 residues. V gave up 7 bases and J gave up 10 bases, with 22 bases separating them. The CDR3: CASIPGGEGSGKLFF. DNA for the CDR3: TGTGCCAGCATTCCCGGGGGAGAAGGGTCTGGAAAACTGTTTTTT.

On this clone itself: Germline is not matched at one junction end, which may reflect a read error. The chain is built from TRBV25-1 and TRBJ2-7, with a tentative D call TRBD2 (5 bases). The length of the CDR3 is 15 residues. In germline, CDR1 is MGHDK, CDR2 SYGVNS. CDR3 sequence reads: CASKGGLTSSYGQYF. The CDR3, as DNA: TGTGCCAGCAAAGGAGGACTGACAAGCTCCTACGGGCAGTACTTC.

The chain recombines TRBV5-1 with TRBJ2-5; D might be TRBD1 (6 bases). The CDR3 sequence is 12 residues long. Per the germline V gene, CDR1 is SGHRS and CDR2 is YFSETQ. Trimming took 7 bases from V and 3 from J, leaving 10 bases between them. CDR3 DNA: TGCGCCAGCTCACAGGGCGAAGAGACCCAGTACTTC. Protein sequence: CASSQGEETQYF.

Concerning this clone: The sample has other DNA sequences that encode this CDR3 too. The rearrangement links TRBV5-1 to TRBJ2-1, with D perhaps matching TRBD2 (6 bases). The V end was cut by 2 bases, the J end by 4 bases, with 10 bases between. Germline lookup yields CDR1 SGHRS and CDR2 YFSETQ. The CDR3 extends over 14 amino acids. The CDR3 loop is CASSLGGAYNEQFF. CDR3 nucleotide sequence: TGCGCCAGCAGCTTAGGCGGGGCATACAATGAGCAGTTCTTC. Using reference TRBV5-1 and TRBJ2-1 for the parts outside the CDR3, the full variable domain is KAGVTQTPRYLIKTRGQQVTLSCSPISGHRSVSWYQQTPGQGLQFLFEYFSETQRNKGNFPGRFSGRQFSNSRSEMNVSTLELGDSALYLCASSLGGAYNEQFFGPGTRLTVL.

The rearrangement uses TRBV10-1 and TRBJ1-5; TRBD1 agrees at 7 bases. The CDR3 length is 15 residues. The germline V gene encodes CDR1 WNHNN and CDR2 SYGVQD (reference sequence). With V trimmed by 6 bases and J by 4 bases, 9 bases remained unmatched. The CDR3 region is CASRGTAQDNQPQHF. CDR3 DNA sequence: TGCGCCAGCAGGGGGACAGCCCAAGATAATCAGCCCCAGCATTTT.

The J gene is TRBJ2-3, the V gene TRBV29-1, with D uncertain. Germline V CDR1 and CDR2: SQVTM, ANQGSEA. The germline V and J ends were trimmed by 7 bases and 2 bases, with 13 bases remaining between them. This CDR3 comprises 13 residues. For the CDR3, the DNA is TGCAGCGCTGGCGAAGACGACACAGATACGCAGTATTTT. Translating gives CSAGEDDTDTQYF.

The chain has TRBV10-3 and TRBJ2-7; 7 bases fit TRBD2. Germline-derived CDR1 and CDR2 are ENHRY and SYGVKD. V was clipped by 4 bases and J by 0 bases; unmatched bases: 6. The CDR3 extends over 15 amino acids. CDR3 protein: CAISAPGGGSYEQYF. DNA for the CDR3: TGTGCCATCAGTGCCCCGGGAGGCGGCTCCTACGAGCAGTACTTC.